There are many counts of the clone carrying this T cell receptor beta chain. Its matching antigen is unknown. These data belong to a study of beta chain bispecific antibodies for T cell cancers. Whole-study findings and limits: Versus anti-CD19, anti-TRBV12 exposure cut the TRBV12-3 share of TRBV signal by roughly 99%. The leukemia cells, rather than normal T cells, gave most of the targeted TRBV signal.

The germline gives CDR1 SGHAT, CDR2 FQNNGV. The CDR3 has 15 amino acids. V was clipped by 3 bases and J by 1 base, with 9 bases between them. MiXCR, applied by TCRdb to the 5' RACE reads, yields one record per CDR3 protein. The table shows more than 20,000 distinct CDR3 sequences, with about 2% occurring only once. Blood mononuclear cells were expanded for 3 days using either OKT3 anti-CD3 antibody or CD3/CD28 beads. This receptor was taken from a human donor in good health. Some clones in this sample may be carry-over from other donors' samples. The sample in question was healthy donor T cells cultured with leukemia cells, obtained from a culture containing a bispecific antibody targeting TCR Vbeta12. The rearrangement uses TRBV11-2 and TRBJ2-2, with D unresolved. CDR3 sequence: CASSFVRENTGELFF. For the CDR3, the DNA is TGTGCCAGCAGCTTCGTCAGAGAGAACACCGGGGAGCTGTTTTTT.